The present entry profiles one T cell receptor (beta chain) with its context. Its antigen is undetermined. This entry comes from a study of T cell responses to AZD1222 COVID-19 vaccine. Background on the study: Pooled samples include second doses given at about 4 or 12 weeks.

The germline gives CDR1 DFQATT, CDR2 SNEGSKA (reference sequence). Trimming pared 3 bases from V and 0 bases from J, leaving 18 bases between. CDR3 size: 17 residues. Here immunoSEQ multiplex PCR was the method, and the copy in TCRdb shows in-frame clones only, minus some. The sample has roughly 160,000 clones, around 91% seen once. Broader study findings: Nearly half of the spike-specific TCRs reportedly recognize variant regions that carry no mutations. Seropositive AZD1222 recipients at baseline numbered only 6 or 7. Vaccine-related CD4 TCRs covered spike, predominating at 160-218 and 743-854.

This TCR derives from an adult in good health. The specimen comprised peripheral blood, sampled on day 0 of AZD1222 vaccination. This chain joins TRBV20-1 and TRBJ1-3; D gene ambiguous. CDR3 sequence: CSASYVGFGPSGNTIYF. The CDR3 region has the DNA TGCAGTGCTAGTTATGTAGGGTTTGGTCCCTCTGGAAACACCATATATTTT.